The following is a T cell receptor (beta chain) sequence with its context. These data come from a study of radiotherapy plus CTLA-4 blockade in lung cancer. V dropped 3 bases and J dropped 1 base, with 19 bases sitting between them. Per the germline V gene, CDR1 is SGHDT and CDR2 is YYEEEE. The CDR3 is 17 residues long. TCRdb's copy holds only in-frame clones and misses some; the assay was immunoSEQ multiplex PCR. The sample lists around 32,000 clones; 80% to 90% were seen once. The specimen comprised peripheral blood, sampled from a patient treated with radiotherapy plus ipilimumab. The clonotype originates from a human donor with non-small cell lung cancer that progressed on radiotherapy plus ipilimumab. The V and J genes are TRBV5-6 and TRBJ1-1; no definite D call. In DNA, the CDR3 is TGTGCCAGCAGCTCTACGGCAGTCCGAGGGTCGAACACTGAAGCTTTCTTT. Its translation: CASSSTAVRGSNTEAFF.